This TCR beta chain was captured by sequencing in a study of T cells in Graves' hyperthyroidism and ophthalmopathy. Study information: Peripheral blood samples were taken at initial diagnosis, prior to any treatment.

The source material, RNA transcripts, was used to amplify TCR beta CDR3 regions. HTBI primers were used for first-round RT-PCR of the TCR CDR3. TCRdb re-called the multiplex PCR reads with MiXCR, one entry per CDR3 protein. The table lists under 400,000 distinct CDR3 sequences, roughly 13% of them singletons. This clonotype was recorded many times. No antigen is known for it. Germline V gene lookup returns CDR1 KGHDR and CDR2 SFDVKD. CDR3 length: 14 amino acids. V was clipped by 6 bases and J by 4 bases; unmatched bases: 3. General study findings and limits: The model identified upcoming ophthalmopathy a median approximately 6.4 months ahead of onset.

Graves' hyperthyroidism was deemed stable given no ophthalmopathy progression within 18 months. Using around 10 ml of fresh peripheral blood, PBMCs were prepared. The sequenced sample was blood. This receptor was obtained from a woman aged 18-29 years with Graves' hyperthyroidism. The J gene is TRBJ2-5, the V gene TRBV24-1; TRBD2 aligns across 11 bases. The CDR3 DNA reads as TGTGCCACCAGTTCTAGCGGGAGGTTAGAGACCCAGTACTTC. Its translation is CATSSSGRLETQYF.